The 25 T cell receptor beta chains below come from one sample, sequenced in a study of regulatory T cells in long-lasting Graves disease. Noted time point: newly diagnosed GD, antithyroid drugs for less than 3 months. PBMC-extracted RNA yielded the TCR library. Arm-PCR of CDR3 regions with iRepertoire HTBI primers generated TCR beta libraries. TCRdb ran MiXCR on the multiplex PCR reads and lists one entry per CDR3 protein. Of over 200,000 distinct CDR3 sequences in the sample, more than 15% were seen once. The data also belong to a second study, concerning T cells in Graves' hyperthyroidism and ophthalmopathy.

This specimen was peripheral blood mononuclear cells (PBMCs), taken at new diagnosis, from a patient treated with antithyroid drugs. The receptors shown here come from a woman aged 25-40 years with Graves disease.

This clonotype has at least ten counts. The chain is built from TRBV3-1 and TRBJ2-7; 14 positions agree with TRBD2. Germline CDR1 reads LGHDT; CDR2 reads YNNKEL (reference sequence). There are 15 residues in the CDR3. Unmatched junction bases numbered 2, after V lost 1 base and J lost 6 bases. The CDR3 DNA is TGTGCCAGCAGCCAAGGGGGACTAGCGGGGGTCGAGCAGTACTTC. It codes for CASSQGGLAGVEQYF.

This clonotype was seen a handful of times. The gene calls are TRBV9 and TRBJ2-7, with D perhaps TRBD1 (5 bases). Germline V gene lookup returns CDR1 SGDLS and CDR2 YYNGEE. The CDR3 sequence is 16 residues long. The V and J ends lost 0 bases and 4 bases respectively, with 17 bases between them. This CDR3 is CASSVVGAAATYEQYF. The CDR3 nucleotides read TGTGCCAGCAGCGTAGTTGGGGCGGCAGCTACTTACGAGCAGTACTTC.

A remark on this clonotype: A much larger clonotype is one base distant, so this may be a read error. The chain recombines TRBV11-2 with TRBJ2-1; D may be TRBD1 (6 bases). Per germline, CDR1 SGHAT and CDR2 FQNNGV. This CDR3 is built from 13 residues. The CDR3 sequence is CASSSDSYNGQFF. In nucleotides, the CDR3 is TGTGCCAGCAGCTCGGACAGTTACAATGGGCAGTTCTTC.

This clonotype was picked up many times. The chain employs TRBV15 and TRBJ2-5, with a possible D match to TRBD2 (6 bases). Trimming stripped 0 bases from V and 1 base from J, with 24 bases between. The CDR3 contains 20 residues. The germline gives CDR1 LNHNV, CDR2 YYDKDF (reference sequence). This CDR3 is CATSRDGVFGGLLSQETQYF. The DNA for the CDR3 is TGTGCCACCAGCAGAGATGGCGTATTCGGGGGTCTCCTTTCCCAAGAGACCCAGTACTTC.

This clonotype has ten or more counts. The chain is built from TRBV14 and TRBJ2-7; D is uncertain. The CDR3 spans 12 residues. Germline CDR1 and CDR2: SGHDN and FVKESK. V was cut by 1 base and J by 3 bases, with 4 bases left in between. The DNA of the CDR3 is TGTGCCAGCAGCCAAGTGGTCTACGAGCAGTACTTC. It codes for CASSQVVYEQYF. Full variable domain (rest looked up from reference TRBV14 and TRBJ2-7): EAGVTQFPSHSVIEKGQTVTLRCDPISGHDNLYWYRRVMGKEIKFLLHFVKESKQDESGMPNNRFLAERTGGTYSTLKVQPAELEDSGVYFCASSQVVYEQYFGPGTRLTVT.

This clonotype showed up just once. The genes are TRBV7-9 and TRBJ2-1; the D is unclear. Trimming left V 3 bases short and J 1 base short, with 7 bases between. The CDR3 totals 14 residues. Germline-derived CDR1 and CDR2 are SEHNR and FQNEAQ (reference sequence). CDR3 amino acids: CASSLIGSYNEQFF. The DNA of the CDR3 is TGTGCCAGCAGCTTGATAGGTTCCTACAATGAGCAGTTCTTC. The full variable domain, its missing parts supplied by reference TRBV7-9 and TRBJ2-1, is DTGVSQNPRHKITKRGQNVTFRCDPISEHNRLYWYRQTLGQGPEFLTYFQNEAQLEKSRLLSDRFSAERPKGSFSTLEIQRTEQGDSAMYLCASSLIGSYNEQFFGPGTRLTVL.

V usage is TRBV6-1 and J usage is TRBJ2-1; the D gene is possibly TRBD2 (7 bases). Germline CDR1 and CDR2: MNHNS and SASEGT. This CDR3 is built from 16 residues. Trimming shortened V by 4 bases and J by 7 bases, and 20 bases separated the two germline ends. The CDR3 DNA is TGTGCCAGCAGTGGCGGGGCGGGGGCCTCTACAAATGAGCAGTTCTTC. This gives the protein CASSGGAGASTNEQFF.

J is TRBJ1-1 and V is TRBV7-2, with TRBD1 as a possible D gene (6 bases). This CDR3 has 13 residues. The germline V gene has CDR1 SGHTA and CDR2 FQGNSA. V shed 4 bases and J shed 11 bases, with 17 bases lying between them. DNA of the CDR3: TGTGCCAGCAGCTCAGGACAACAGGGAGCGGCTTTCTTT. Translating gives CASSSGQQGAAFF.

This clonotype has at least ten counts. This sequence joins TRBV14 and TRBJ1-4; 8 nucleotides agree with TRBD1. The CDR3 runs 15 residues. In germline, CDR1 is SGHDN, CDR2 FVKESK. V lost 2 bases and J lost 5; bases outside the gene matches: 4. The CDR3, as DNA: TGTGCCAGCAGCCAAACCAGGGGGCGCAATGAAAAACTGTTTTTT. It codes for CASSQTRGRNEKLFF.

This clonotype has at least ten counts. The rearrangement uses TRBV15 and TRBJ1-1; 7 bases are a match to TRBD1. This CDR3 contains 17 residues. The V gene's germline CDR1 is LNHNV and CDR2 YYDKDF (reference sequence). Trimming cost V 0 bases and J 3 bases; bases outside gene matches: 10. CDR3 residues: CATSRDRETGTYTEAFF. The CDR3 DNA sequence: TGTGCCACCAGCAGAGATCGGGAGACAGGGACTTACACTGAAGCTTTCTTT.

This clonotype was counted at least ten times. The rearrangement links TRBV9 to TRBJ2-1, with D tentatively TRBD2 (7 bases). Deletions cut 0 bases from V and 7 bases from J, with 11 bases between. Germline V gives CDR1 SGDLS, CDR2 YYNGEE. The CDR3 runs to 14 residues. CDR3 protein: CASSVEGGMNEQFF. The CDR3 DNA reads TGTGCCAGCAGCGTAGAGGGGGGGATGAATGAGCAGTTCTTC.

There are many counts of this clonotype. CDR3 residues: CASSLSSGGLNEQFF. The CDR3 DNA reads as TGTGCCAGCAGCTTATCCAGCGGGGGCCTCAATGAGCAGTTCTTC. The V call is TRBV7-2, the J call TRBJ2-1; 8 bases align to TRBD2. Germline CDR1 is SGHTA and CDR2 is FQGNSA. The CDR3 is 15 residues long. After removal of 2 bases from V and 6 bases from J, the junction contained 6 bases not matched to a gene.

This clonotype was counted at least ten times. The V call is TRBV6-9, the J call TRBJ1-5; tentative D call: TRBD1 (6 bases). This CDR3 spans 15 amino acids. Trimming removed 4 bases at V and 5 bases at J, with 15 bases between. Germline CDR1 and CDR2: MNHGY and SVAAGI. CDR3 region: CASSWRGGTDQPQHF. The CDR3 nucleotides read TGTGCCAGCAGTTGGAGGGGGGGGACGGATCAGCCCCAGCATTTT.

As for this clonotype: Sequence at one end of the junction differs from germline and may be a read error. V and J are TRBV20-1 and TRBJ2-2; 8 positions match TRBD1. Germline CDR1 reads DFQATT; CDR2 reads SNEGSKA (reference sequence). CDR3 size: 15 residues. In DNA form, the CDR3 reads TGCAGTGCTAGACCCGGACAGGGAAGCACCGGGGAGCTGCTTTTT. It translates to CSARPGQGSTGELLF.

This clonotype was detected only a few times. The J gene is TRBJ1-6, the V gene TRBV5-5; TRBD1 matches at 7 bases. CDR1 is SGHKS, CDR2 YYEKEE, per germline (reference sequence). The CDR3 has 15 amino acids. V shed 0 bases and J 9 bases; nucleotides not matched to a gene: 6. CDR3 in DNA: TGTGCCAGCAGCTTGGACCCAGGGGGGATTTCACCCCTCCACTTT. Translation: CASSLDPGGISPLHF.

This clonotype was seen ten or more times. This rearrangement joins TRBV6-9 to TRBJ2-7, with 8 nucleotides matching TRBD1. After removal of 3 bases from V and 3 bases from J, the junction contained 7 bases not matched to a gene. There are 15 residues in the CDR3. In germline, CDR1 is MNHGY, CDR2 SVAAGI. CDR3 protein: CASSYSGTGIYEQYF. In nucleotides, the CDR3 is TGTGCCAGCAGTTACTCCGGGACAGGTATCTACGAGCAGTACTTC.

This chain connects TRBV6-1 to TRBJ1-1, with D tentatively TRBD1 (5 bases). The V gene's germline CDR1 is MNHNS and CDR2 SASEGT. Trimming pared 5 bases from V and 1 base from J, leaving 17 bases between. The CDR3 totals 16 residues. The CDR3 coding sequence is TGTGCCAGCAGTCGAGTCCCCGGGACCGCGAACACTGAAGCTTTCTTT. It specifies CASSRVPGTANTEAFF.

This clonotype was picked up many times. The chain joins TRBV7-2 to TRBJ1-5; D is unclear. V lost 5 bases and J 5 bases, leaving 19 bases between the germline ends. Per germline, CDR1 SGHTA and CDR2 FQGNSA. The CDR3 spans 16 residues. In DNA, the CDR3 is TGTGCCAGCAGCCCATATGGCCAAGCCGGGGATCAGCCCCAGCATTTT. Encoded protein: CASSPYGQAGDQPQHF.

This clonotype was counted at least ten times. The V gene is TRBV20-1, the J gene TRBJ2-7, with D tentatively TRBD1 or TRBD2 (5 bases each). The CDR3 has 14 residues. Germline values: CDR1 DFQATT, CDR2 SNEGSKA (reference sequence). Trimming shortened V by 4 bases and J by 4 bases, and 17 bases separated the two germline ends. CDR3 residues: CSATRPLGEYEQYF. CDR3 coding DNA: TGCAGTGCTACCAGACCCTTGGGGGAGTACGAGCAGTACTTC.

This clonotype was observed many times. J is TRBJ1-4 and V is TRBV11-2; no clear D. Deletions cut 6 bases from V and 5 bases from J, with 16 bases between. From germline, CDR1 is SGHAT and CDR2 FQNNGV. The CDR3 length is 15 residues. For the CDR3, the DNA is TGTGCCAGCAGGTTACCCCACGGAGACAATGAAAAACTGTTTTTT. Translated: CASRLPHGDNEKLFF.

This clonotype was observed at least ten times. The chain links TRBV7-9 to TRBJ1-1, with D unclear. The V end lost 2 bases, the J end lost 3 bases, and 7 bases lay between the germline ends. Germline assignment: CDR1 SEHNR and CDR2 FQNEAQ (reference sequence). The CDR3 spans 13 residues. The CDR3 loop is CASSLHPDTEAFF. DNA for the CDR3: TGTGCCAGCAGCTTACACCCTGACACTGAAGCTTTCTTT. The full variable domain, completed using reference TRBV7-9 and TRBJ1-1, is DTGVSQNPRHKITKRGQNVTFRCDPISEHNRLYWYRQTLGQGPEFLTYFQNEAQLEKSRLLSDRFSAERPKGSFSTLEIQRTEQGDSAMYLCASSLHPDTEAFFGQGTRLTVV.

Concerning this clonotype itself: The CDR3 end shows no conserved phenylalanine or tryptophan, and so a read error is likely. The chain couples TRBV27 to TRBJ1-1, with D unclear. Trimming shortened V by 3 bases and J by 2 bases, and 7 bases separated the two germline ends. The CDR3 has 13 residues. Germline V lookup: CDR1 MNHEY, CDR2 SMNVEV (reference sequence). CDR3 bases: TGTGCCAGCAGTTTCAAGGGAAACACTGAAGCTTTCTCT. Residues: CASSFKGNTEAFS.

The chain recombines TRBV9 with TRBJ2-3; TRBD2 matches 8 bases. Germline V gives CDR1 SGDLS, CDR2 YYNGEE. The CDR3 is 16 residues long. After removal of 2 bases from V and 3 bases from J, the junction contained 8 bases not matched to a gene. CDR3 loop: CASSVSGTRTTDTQYF. CDR3 DNA sequence: TGTGCCAGCAGCGTTTCCGGGACTAGGACTACAGATACGCAGTATTTT.

The chain carries TRBV29-1 and TRBJ1-1; 9 bases match TRBD1. CDR1 SQVTM and CDR2 ANQGSEA come from the germline V gene. Trimming took 7 bases from V and 1 from J; bases not matched to a gene: 4. The CDR3 extends over 13 amino acids. CDR3 amino acids: CSGLQGANTEAFF. In nucleotides, the CDR3 is TGCAGCGGGCTACAGGGGGCGAACACTGAAGCTTTCTTT.

This clonotype was counted ten times or more. The chain combines TRBV5-4 with TRBJ1-1; D perhaps matches TRBD1 (6 bases). V shed 0 bases and J shed 2 bases, with 14 bases lying between them. Germline CDR1 and CDR2: SGHNT and YYREEE (reference sequence). The CDR3 loop spans 16 amino acids. CDR3 coding DNA: TGTGCCAGCAGCTTGGTTGCTGGGGGCATAAACACTGAAGCTTTCTTT. It translates to CASSLVAGGINTEAFF.